The 23 T cell receptor beta chains given below trace back to one sample, sequenced in a study of spatial heterogeneity in lung cancer. TCRdb processed the 5' RACE reads anew with MiXCR; each CDR3 protein has one entry. The sample has under 85,000 distinct CDR3 sequences; 8% are singletons. Time point meaning: sample taken at primary tumor resection. The source was PBMCs, collected at surgery. These receptor sequences come from a male donor with early-stage non-small cell lung cancer.

This clonotype was detected a few times. This sequence joins TRBV12-3 or TRBV12-4 and TRBJ2-7; the match to TRBD1 covers 7 bases. This CDR3 is 15 amino acids long. With V trimmed by 4 bases and J by 5 bases, 11 bases remained unmatched. CDR3 nucleotides: TGTGCCAGCAGTTCCACCCCCAGCCAGGGGGACGAGCAGTACTTC. This codes for CASSSTPSQGDEQYF.

The V gene is TRBV18, the J gene TRBJ2-7; D uncertain. CDR1 and CDR2 from the germline V gene are KGHSH and LQKENI. Trimming removed 1 base from V and 3 bases from J, with 10 bases in between. The CDR3 sequence is 14 residues long. The DNA for the CDR3 is TGTGCCAGCTCACCACGGGCTGCTGACTACGAGCAGTACTTC. Encoded protein: CASSPRAADYEQYF.

This clonotype occurred a few times. This chain uses TRBV19 with TRBJ2-4; 7 nucleotides match TRBD1. Germline values: CDR1 LNHDA, CDR2 SQIVND (reference sequence). V lost 4 bases and J lost 3; bases outside the gene matches: 9. This CDR3 has 16 residues. CDR3 amino acids: CASSTPRGLGKNIQYF. In nucleotides, the CDR3 is TGTGCCAGTAGTACCCCAAGGGGGCTCGGCAAAAACATTCAGTACTTC.

V and J are TRBV6-4 and TRBJ1-1, with 7 bases lining up with TRBD1. After removal of 4 bases from V and 4 bases from J, the junction contained 9 bases not matched to a gene. In germline, CDR1 is MRHNA, CDR2 SNTAGT. This CDR3 is 15 amino acids long. CDR3 sequence reads: CASSAQGLGSTEAFF. In DNA form, the CDR3 reads TGTGCCAGCAGTGCACAGGGGCTGGGCAGCACTGAAGCTTTCTTT.

This clonotype appeared a few times. The gene calls are TRBV11-2 and TRBJ2-3, with TRBD2 matching over 7 bases. Per germline, CDR1 SGHAT and CDR2 FQNNGV. V shed 3 bases, J shed 5 bases, and the junction held 8 bases outside the gene matches. There are 15 residues in the CDR3. The CDR3 spells CASSLSGAPRDTQYF. For the CDR3, the DNA is TGTGCCAGCAGCTTGAGCGGGGCTCCGAGAGATACGCAGTATTTT.

The chain recombines TRBV10-3 with TRBJ2-3, with 10 nucleotides matching TRBD2. Germline assignment: CDR1 ENHRY and CDR2 SYGVKD. The CDR3 extends over 16 amino acids. The J segment lost 0 bases and the V segment lost 3 bases, leaving 3 bases of the junction unmatched. DNA for the CDR3: TGTGCCATCAGTGATTGGACTAGCGGAAGCACAGATACGCAGTATTTT. This encodes CAISDWTSGSTDTQYF.

This clonotype was counted many times. V gene TRBV5-6 combines with J gene TRBJ2-1; D gene unclear. Trimming removed 1 base from V and 6 bases from J, with 2 bases in between. The germline CDR1 and CDR2 sequences are SGHDT and YYEEEE. The CDR3 contains 11 residues. Here the CDR3 reads CASSLTNEQFF. CDR3 coding DNA: TGTGCCAGCAGCTTGACCAATGAGCAGTTCTTC.

The table lists this clonotype with a few counts. V and J are TRBV4-3 and TRBJ1-1; D not resolved. Trimming left V 1 base short and J 5 bases short, with 11 bases between. The germline CDR1 and CDR2 sequences are LGHNA and YSLEER. CDR3 size: 14 residues. The DNA of the CDR3 is TGCGCCAGCAGCCAAGTCGGCCGGGAAACTGAAGCTTTCTTT. It codes for CASSQVGRETEAFF.

The chain recombines TRBV15 with TRBJ1-1; D is possibly TRBD1 (6 bases). V was shortened by 0 bases and J by 5 bases, with 13 bases between the two germline ends. Germline V lookup: CDR1 LNHNV, CDR2 YYDKDF (reference sequence). This CDR3 contains 15 residues. CDR3 protein: CATSRESITGTEAFF. The CDR3 DNA reads as TGTGCCACCAGCAGAGAGAGTATAACAGGGACTGAAGCTTTCTTT.

This clonotype was observed at least ten times. The V gene is TRBV20-1, the J gene TRBJ1-2; D gene uncertain. The CDR3 has 15 residues. V dropped 0 bases and J dropped 3 bases, with 14 bases sitting between them. In germline, CDR1 is DFQATT, CDR2 SNEGSKA (reference sequence). Written as DNA, the CDR3 is TGCAGTGCTAGAGATCGTGGAGGGAGGGACTATGGCTACACCTTC. Protein sequence: CSARDRGGRDYGYTF.

The chain couples TRBV6-5 to TRBJ1-2; no definite D call. This CDR3 is built from 13 residues. Per germline, CDR1 MNHEY and CDR2 SVGAGI. The V gene lost 6 bases and the J gene lost 0 bases, with 8 bases spanning the gap. The CDR3 loop reads CASRGSANYGYTF. CDR3 in DNA: TGTGCCAGCAGAGGGTCTGCTAACTATGGCTACACCTTC.

This clonotype was observed a handful of times. The chain carries TRBV29-1 and TRBJ2-7; tentatively, D is TRBD1 (5 bases). Germline CDR1 SQVTM, CDR2 ANQGSEA. V lost 4 bases and J 3 bases, leaving 13 bases between the germline ends. This CDR3 has 13 residues. CDR3: CSVVGQGGYEQYF. Here the CDR3 DNA reads TGCAGCGTTGTGGGTCAGGGTGGCTACGAGCAGTACTTC.

This clonotype was found many times. The chain carries TRBV29-1 and TRBJ1-1; D remains ambiguous. CDR1 is SQVTM and CDR2 is ANQGSEA in the germline V gene. Trimming cost V 4 bases and J 5 bases, with 14 bases left between them. The length of the CDR3 is 13 residues. The chain's CDR3 is CSVARGLSTEAFF. CDR3 nucleotides: TGCAGCGTTGCGCGGGGATTGAGTACTGAAGCTTTCTTT.

A few counts support this clonotype. This rearrangement joins TRBV28 to TRBJ2-7; 11 bases align to TRBD2. Germline-derived CDR1 and CDR2 are MDHEN and SYDVKM. This CDR3 comprises 15 residues. With 5 bases clipped from V and 3 bases from J, the junction kept 6 bases outside the gene matches. The CDR3 region has the DNA TGTGCCAGCAGTCTCTTAGGGACTAGCGGCTACGAGCAGTACTTC. Translating gives CASSLLGTSGYEQYF. Together with reference TRBV28 and TRBJ2-7, the CDR3 gives the full variable domain: DVKVTQSSRYLVKRTGEKVFLECVQDMDHENMFWYRQDPGLGLRLIYFSYDVKMKEKGDIPEGYSVSREKKERFSLILESASTNQTSMYLCASSLLGTSGYEQYFGPGTRLTVT.

The J gene is TRBJ1-2, the V gene TRBV2; no definite D call. Per germline, CDR1 SNHLY and CDR2 FYNNEI. This CDR3 region has 13 residues. Trimming pared 0 bases from V and 8 bases from J, leaving 10 bases between. CDR3 nucleotides: TGTGCCAGCAGTGAAGCGCCGGTGGACGGCTACACCTTC. Translated, it gives CASSEAPVDGYTF.

The rearrangement links TRBV11-2 to TRBJ2-1; the D is unclear. The germline V and J ends were trimmed by 2 bases and 12 bases, with 5 bases remaining between them. The CDR3 extends over 10 amino acids. CDR1 is SGHAT, CDR2 FQNNGV, per germline. The CDR3 spells CASSLKVQFF. CDR3 nucleotide sequence: TGTGCCAGCAGCTTAAAGGTGCAGTTCTTC.

Notes on this clonotype: A read error may be the cause here, since a much bigger clone is one base away. The rearrangement uses TRBV10-3 and TRBJ2-1, with D tentatively TRBD1 (6 bases). From germline, CDR1 is ENHRY and CDR2 SYGVKD. The CDR3 runs 17 residues. The CDR3 DNA is TGTGCCATCAGTGTAGGGGAAGGGGGTCCCTCCTACAATGAGCAGTCCTTC. It yields the protein CAISVGEGGPSYNEQSF.

This clonotype was seen at least ten times. The V gene is TRBV7-8, the J gene TRBJ1-1; D ambiguous. The CDR3 length is 14 residues. V lost 1 base and J 1 base, leaving 7 bases between the germline ends. In germline, CDR1 is SGHVS, CDR2 FQNEAQ. The CDR3 DNA reads as TGTGCCAGCAGCTTAGGGACGGAGAACACTGAAGCTTTCTTT. It encodes CASSLGTENTEAFF.

The chain is built from TRBV14 and TRBJ1-5; no clear D gene. V was trimmed by 1 base and J by 4 bases, leaving 8 bases between them. The CDR3 has 14 amino acids. The germline V gene encodes CDR1 SGHDN and CDR2 FVKESK. CDR3 nucleotides: TGTGCCAGCAGCCAAGCCGGGGAAAATCAGCCCCAGCATTTT. Translation: CASSQAGENQPQHF.

This rearrangement joins TRBV7-9 to TRBJ1-4; D gene unclear. The V end lost 5 bases, the J end lost 8 bases, and 12 bases lay between the germline ends. This CDR3 has 13 amino acids. Germline CDR1 SEHNR, CDR2 FQNEAQ (reference sequence). CDR3 loop: CASSRDQGEKLFF. CDR3 sequence (DNA): TGTGCCAGCAGCCGAGACCAAGGAGAAAAACTGTTTTTT.

This clonotype showed up many times. The V call is TRBV20-1, the J call TRBJ2-5; D is unclear. Germline V gene sequence: CDR1 DFQATT, CDR2 SNEGSKA (reference sequence). The CDR3 covers 14 residues. V was pared by 0 bases and J by 1 base, with 9 bases between. The DNA of the CDR3 is TGCAGTGCTAGAGAGGGTCATCTCCAAGAGACCCAGTACTTC. Its translation is CSAREGHLQETQYF.

This clonotype was picked up a small number of times. This rearrangement joins TRBV7-8 to TRBJ2-1; 9 bases align to TRBD2. The junction had 6 bases not matched to a gene; V was cut back by 5 bases and J by 4 bases. The CDR3 spans 15 residues. Germline CDR1 SGHVS, CDR2 FQNEAQ. The CDR3 protein is CASSALAGSYNEQFF. The CDR3 region has the DNA TGTGCCAGCAGCGCTCTAGCGGGAAGTTACAATGAGCAGTTCTTC.

This clonotype was counted many times. The V gene is TRBV29-1, the J gene TRBJ2-5, with unresolved D. CDR1 is SQVTM, CDR2 ANQGSEA, per germline. Deletions cut 8 bases from V and 7 bases from J, with 17 bases between. The CDR3 is 12 residues long. The CDR3 nucleotides are TGCAGCACCCTGGGGTCAGTTGTGACCCAGTACTTC. It encodes CSTLGSVVTQYF.